This note documents a single T cell receptor beta chain sequence. What it binds is not known. The data belong to a study of T cells after yellow fever vaccination. Study findings and constraints: Clones from primary vaccination mostly reappeared after the booster (96% CD4, around 90% CD8).

One entry per CDR3 protein, called by TCRdb with MiXCR from the 5' RACE reads. Of 550,000 or so distinct CDR3 sequences listed, roughly 19% are singletons. The J segment lost 2 bases and the V segment lost 6 bases, leaving 9 bases of the junction unmatched. The CDR3 runs to 15 residues. Germline V gives CDR1 SGHTA, CDR2 FQGNSA. V gene TRBV7-2 combines with J gene TRBJ2-5, with 7 bases that match TRBD2. This material consisted of PBMCs, taken 15 days after the yellow fever booster vaccination. This receptor was taken from a man younger than 45 who received the YFV17D yellow fever vaccine. The CDR3 region is CASRGAGTNQETQYF. The CDR3 coding sequence is TGTGCCAGCAGAGGAGCGGGGACTAATCAAGAGACCCAGTACTTC. The complete variable domain, with remaining parts taken from reference TRBV7-2 and TRBJ2-5, reads GAGVSQSPSNKVTEKGKDVELRCDPISGHTALYWYRQSLGQGLEFLIYFQGNSAPDKSGLPSDRFSAERTGGSVSTLTIQRTQQEDSAVYLCASRGAGTNQETQYFGPGTRLLVL.